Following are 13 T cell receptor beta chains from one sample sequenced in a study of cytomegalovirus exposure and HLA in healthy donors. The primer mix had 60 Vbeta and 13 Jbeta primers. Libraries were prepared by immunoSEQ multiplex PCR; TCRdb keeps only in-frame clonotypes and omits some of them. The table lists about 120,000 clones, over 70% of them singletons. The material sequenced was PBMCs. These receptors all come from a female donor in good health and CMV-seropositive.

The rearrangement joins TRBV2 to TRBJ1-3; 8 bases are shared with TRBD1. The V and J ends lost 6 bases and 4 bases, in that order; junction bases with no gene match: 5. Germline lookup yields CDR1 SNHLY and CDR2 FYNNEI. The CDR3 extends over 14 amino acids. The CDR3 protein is CASSYRDRGNTIYF. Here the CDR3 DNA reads TGTGCCAGCAGCTACCGGGACAGGGGAAACACCATATATTTT.

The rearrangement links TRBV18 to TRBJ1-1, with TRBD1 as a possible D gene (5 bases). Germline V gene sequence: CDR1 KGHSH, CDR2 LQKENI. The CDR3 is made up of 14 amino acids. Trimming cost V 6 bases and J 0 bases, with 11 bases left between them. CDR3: CASSQAGVNTEAFF. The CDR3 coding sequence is TGTGCCAGCTCCCAAGCGGGGGTGAACACTGAAGCTTTCTTT.

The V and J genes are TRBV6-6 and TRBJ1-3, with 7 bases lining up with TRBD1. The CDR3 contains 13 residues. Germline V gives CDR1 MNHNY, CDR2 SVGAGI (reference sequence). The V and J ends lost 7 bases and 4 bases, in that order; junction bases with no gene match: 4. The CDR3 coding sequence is TGTGCCAGCATTGAGACAGGGGGAAACACCATATATTTT. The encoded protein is CASIETGGNTIYF.

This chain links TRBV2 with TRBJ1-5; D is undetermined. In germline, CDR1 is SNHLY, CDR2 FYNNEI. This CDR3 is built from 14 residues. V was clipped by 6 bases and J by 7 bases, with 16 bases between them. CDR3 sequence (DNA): TGTGCCAGCAGGAAGGCCTTCGAGGGACAGCCCCAGCATTTT. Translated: CASRKAFEGQPQHF.

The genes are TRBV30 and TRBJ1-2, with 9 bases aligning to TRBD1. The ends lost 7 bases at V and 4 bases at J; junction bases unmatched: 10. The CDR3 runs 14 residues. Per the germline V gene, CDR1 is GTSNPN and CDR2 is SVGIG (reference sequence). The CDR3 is CASGQGEARYGYTF. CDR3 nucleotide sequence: TGTGCCTCGGGACAGGGAGAAGCTCGCTATGGCTACACCTTC.

The CDR3 nucleotides read TGCGCCAGCAGCCTTAAACAGGTAGGCACTGAAGCTTTCTTT. It specifies CASSLKQVGTEAFF. The genes are TRBV4-1 and TRBJ1-1; TRBD1 might be the D (5 bases). The CDR3 consists of 14 residues. Trimming left V 4 bases short and J 4 bases short, with 13 bases between. The V gene's germline CDR1 is MGHRA and CDR2 YSYEKL.

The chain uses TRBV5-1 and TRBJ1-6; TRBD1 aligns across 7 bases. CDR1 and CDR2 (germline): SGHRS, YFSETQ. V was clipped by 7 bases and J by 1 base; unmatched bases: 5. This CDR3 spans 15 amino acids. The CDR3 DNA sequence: TGCGCCAGCCAAGCAGGGGGATCCTATAATTCACCCCTCCACTTT. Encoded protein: CASQAGGSYNSPLHF.

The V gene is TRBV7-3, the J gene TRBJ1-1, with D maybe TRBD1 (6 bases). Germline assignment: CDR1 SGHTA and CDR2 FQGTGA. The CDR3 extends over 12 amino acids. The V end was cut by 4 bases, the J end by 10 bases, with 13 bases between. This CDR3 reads CASSSSPDRAFF. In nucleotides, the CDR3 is TGTGCCAGCAGCTCCTCCCCGGACAGAGCTTTCTTT.

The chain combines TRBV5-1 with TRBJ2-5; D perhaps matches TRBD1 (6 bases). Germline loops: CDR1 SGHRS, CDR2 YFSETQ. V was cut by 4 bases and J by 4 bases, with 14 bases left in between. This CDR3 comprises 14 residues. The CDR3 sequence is CASSLGTPRETQYF. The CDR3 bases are TGCGCCAGCAGCCTCGGGACACCGAGAGAGACCCAGTACTTC. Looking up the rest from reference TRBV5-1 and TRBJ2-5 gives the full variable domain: KAGVTQTPRYLIKTRGQQVTLSCSPISGHRSVSWYQQTPGQGLQFLFEYFSETQRNKGNFPGRFSGRQFSNSRSEMNVSTLELGDSALYLCASSLGTPRETQYFGPGTRLLVL.

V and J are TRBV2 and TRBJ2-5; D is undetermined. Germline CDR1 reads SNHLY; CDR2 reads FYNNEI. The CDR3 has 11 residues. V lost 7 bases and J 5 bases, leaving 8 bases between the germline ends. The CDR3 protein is CASKSEETQYF. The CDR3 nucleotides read TGTGCCAGCAAGAGTGAGGAGACCCAGTACTTC.

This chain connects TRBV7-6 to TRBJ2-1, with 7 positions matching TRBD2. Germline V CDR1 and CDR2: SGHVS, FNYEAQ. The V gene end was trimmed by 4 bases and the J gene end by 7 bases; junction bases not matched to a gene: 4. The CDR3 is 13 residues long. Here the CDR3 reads CASSSAGGNEQFF. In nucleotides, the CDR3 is TGTGCCAGCAGCTCCGCCGGGGGGAATGAGCAGTTCTTC.

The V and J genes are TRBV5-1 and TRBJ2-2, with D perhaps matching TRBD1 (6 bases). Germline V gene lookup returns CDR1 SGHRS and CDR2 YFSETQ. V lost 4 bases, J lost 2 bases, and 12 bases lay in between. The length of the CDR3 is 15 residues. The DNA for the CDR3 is TGCGCCAGCAGCATCGGGACATTTAACACCGGGGAGCTGTTTTTT. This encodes CASSIGTFNTGELFF.

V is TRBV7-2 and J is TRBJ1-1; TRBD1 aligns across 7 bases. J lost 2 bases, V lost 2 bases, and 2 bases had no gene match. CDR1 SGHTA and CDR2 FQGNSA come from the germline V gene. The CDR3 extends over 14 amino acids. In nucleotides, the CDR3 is TGTGCCAGCAGCTTAACAGGGGTAAACACTGAAGCTTTCTTT. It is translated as CASSLTGVNTEAFF.